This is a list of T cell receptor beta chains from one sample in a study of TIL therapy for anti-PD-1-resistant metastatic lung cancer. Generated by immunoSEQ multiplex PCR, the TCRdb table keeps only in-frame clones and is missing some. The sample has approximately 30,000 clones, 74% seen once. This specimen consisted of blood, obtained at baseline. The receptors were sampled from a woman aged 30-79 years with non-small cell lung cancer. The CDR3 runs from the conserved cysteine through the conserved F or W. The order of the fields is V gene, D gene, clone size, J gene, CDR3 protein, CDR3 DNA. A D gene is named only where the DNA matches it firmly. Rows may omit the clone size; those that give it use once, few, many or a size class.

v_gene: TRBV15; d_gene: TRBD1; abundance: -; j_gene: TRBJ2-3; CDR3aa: CATSRDLTGSRTDTQYF; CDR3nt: TGTGCCACCAGCAGAGACTTGACAGGGAGCCGCACAGATACGCAGTATTTT
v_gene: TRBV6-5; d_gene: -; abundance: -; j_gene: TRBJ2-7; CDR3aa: CASSALSKGGEQYF; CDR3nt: TGTGCCAGCAGTGCCCTCTCAAAGGGAGGCGAGCAGTACTTC
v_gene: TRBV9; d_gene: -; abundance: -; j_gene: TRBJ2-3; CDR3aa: CASSVLETTDTQYF; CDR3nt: TGTGCCAGCAGCGTACTAGAGACCACAGATACGCAGTATTTT
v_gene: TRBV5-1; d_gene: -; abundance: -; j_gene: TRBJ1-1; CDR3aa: CASRQETEAFF; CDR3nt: TGCGCCAGCAGACAGGAAACTGAAGCTTTCTTT
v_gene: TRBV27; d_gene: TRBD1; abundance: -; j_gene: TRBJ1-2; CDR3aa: CASKTGFGYTF; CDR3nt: TGTGCCAGCAAGACAGGGTTTGGCTACACCTTC
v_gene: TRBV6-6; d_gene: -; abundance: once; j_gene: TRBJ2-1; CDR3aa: CASSYVGGAYNEQFF; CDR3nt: TGTGCCAGCAGTTACGTGGGCGGGGCCTACAATGAGCAGTTCTTC
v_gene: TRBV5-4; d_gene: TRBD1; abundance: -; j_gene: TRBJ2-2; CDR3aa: CASSHRTGSTGELFF; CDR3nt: TGTGCCAGCAGCCACCGGACAGGGTCCACCGGGGAGCTGTTTTTT
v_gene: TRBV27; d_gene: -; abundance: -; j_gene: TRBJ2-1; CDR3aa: CASSLAPQGREQFF; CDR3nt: TGTGCCAGCAGTTTAGCCCCACAGGGACGGGAGCAGTTCTTC
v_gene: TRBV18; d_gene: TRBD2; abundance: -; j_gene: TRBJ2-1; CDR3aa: CASSHGTSYNEQFF; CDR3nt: TGTGCCAGCTCACACGGGACTAGCTATAATGAGCAGTTCTTC
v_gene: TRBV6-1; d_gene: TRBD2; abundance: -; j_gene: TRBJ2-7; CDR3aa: CASSEALQGLAGGYEQYF; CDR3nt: TGTGCCAGCAGTGAAGCGCTTCAGGGACTAGCGGGAGGGTACGAGCAGTACTTC
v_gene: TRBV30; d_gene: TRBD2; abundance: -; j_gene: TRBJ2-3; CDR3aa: CAWSVLAGGTDTQYF; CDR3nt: TGTGCCTGGAGTGTCCTAGCGGGAGGGACGGATACGCAGTATTTT
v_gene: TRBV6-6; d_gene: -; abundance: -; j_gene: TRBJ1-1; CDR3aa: CASSYANTEAFF; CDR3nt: TGTGCCAGCAGTTACGCTAACACTGAAGCTTTCTTT
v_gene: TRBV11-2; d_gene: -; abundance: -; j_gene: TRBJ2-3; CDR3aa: CASSLTGSTDTQYF; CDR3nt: TGTGCCAGCAGCTTAACGGGCAGCACAGATACGCAGTATTTT
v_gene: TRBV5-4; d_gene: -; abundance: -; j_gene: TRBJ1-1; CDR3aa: CASSFRPGEAAFF; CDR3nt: TGTGCCAGCAGCTTCCGTCCAGGGGAGGCGGCTTTCTTT
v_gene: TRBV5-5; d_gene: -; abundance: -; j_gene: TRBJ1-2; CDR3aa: CASSLLSNYGYTF; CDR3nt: TGTGCCAGCAGCTTGTTGTCTAACTATGGCTACACCTTC
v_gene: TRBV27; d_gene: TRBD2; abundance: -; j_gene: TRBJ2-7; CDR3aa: CASSLMVLAGGGNEQYF; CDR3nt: TGTGCCAGCAGTTTAATGGTACTAGCGGGAGGGGGAAACGAGCAGTACTTC
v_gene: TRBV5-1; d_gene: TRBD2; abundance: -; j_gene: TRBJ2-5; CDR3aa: CASTLWASGHQETQYF; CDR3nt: TGCGCCAGCACCCTGTGGGCTAGCGGGCACCAAGAGACCCAGTACTTC
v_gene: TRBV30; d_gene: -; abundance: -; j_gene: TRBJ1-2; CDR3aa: CAWSVGVYGYTF; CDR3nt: TGTGCCTGGAGTGTAGGCGTCTATGGCTACACCTTC
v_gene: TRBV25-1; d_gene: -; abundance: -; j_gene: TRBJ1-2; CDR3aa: CASSDHGNFGYTF; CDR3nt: TGTGCCAGCAGTGACCACGGGAACTTTGGCTACACCTTC
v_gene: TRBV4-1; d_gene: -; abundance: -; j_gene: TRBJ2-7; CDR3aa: CASSHNYEQYF; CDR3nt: TGCGCCAGCAGCCACAACTACGAGCAGTACTTC
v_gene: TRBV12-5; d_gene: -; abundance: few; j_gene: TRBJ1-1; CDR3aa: CASGFSGVGNTEAFF; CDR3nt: TGTGCTAGTGGTTTCTCAGGGGTTGGGAACACTGAAGCTTTCTTT
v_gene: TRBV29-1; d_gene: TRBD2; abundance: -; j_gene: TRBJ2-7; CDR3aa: CSVGWGASGSYEQYF; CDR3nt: TGCAGCGTTGGGTGGGGAGCTAGCGGTTCCTACGAGCAGTACTTC
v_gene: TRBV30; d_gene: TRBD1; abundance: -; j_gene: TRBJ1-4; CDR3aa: CAWSVGTGRIVFF; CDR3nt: TGTGCCTGGAGTGTCGGGACAGGGAGGATAGTGTTTTTT
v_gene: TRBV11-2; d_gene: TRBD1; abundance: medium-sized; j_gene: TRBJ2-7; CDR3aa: CASSYPPGQPYEQYF; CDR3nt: TGTGCCAGCAGCTACCCTCCGGGACAGCCCTACGAGCAGTACTTC
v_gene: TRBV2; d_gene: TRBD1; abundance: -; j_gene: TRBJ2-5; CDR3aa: CASSGTGKQETQYF; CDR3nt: TGTGCCAGCAGTGGGACAGGGAAACAAGAGACCCAGTACTTC
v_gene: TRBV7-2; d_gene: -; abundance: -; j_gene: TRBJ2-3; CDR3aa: CASSLERTDTQYF; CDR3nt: TGTGCCAGCAGCTTGGAGCGGACCGATACGCAGTATTTT
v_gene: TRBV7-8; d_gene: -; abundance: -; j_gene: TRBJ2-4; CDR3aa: CASSPRVANIQYF; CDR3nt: TGTGCCAGCAGCCCCAGGGTAGCCAACATTCAGTACTTC
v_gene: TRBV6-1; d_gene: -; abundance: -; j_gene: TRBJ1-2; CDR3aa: CASSSPGVAYGYTF; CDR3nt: TGTGCCAGCAGTTCTCCAGGGGTGGCGTATGGCTACACCTTC
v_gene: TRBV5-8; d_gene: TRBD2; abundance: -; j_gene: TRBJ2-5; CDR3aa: CASSWSLTSGGRETQYF; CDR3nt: TGTGCCAGCAGCTGGTCCCTGACTAGCGGGGGTCGGGAGACCCAGTACTTC
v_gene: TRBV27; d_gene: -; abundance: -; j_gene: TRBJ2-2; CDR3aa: CASSFAQGGTGELFF; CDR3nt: TGTGCCAGCAGCTTCGCCCAGGGAGGCACCGGGGAGCTGTTTTTT
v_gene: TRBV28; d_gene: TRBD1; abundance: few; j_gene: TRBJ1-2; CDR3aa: CASTTPGGAYGYTF; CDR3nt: TGTGCCAGCACTACTCCAGGGGGGGCTTATGGCTACACCTTC
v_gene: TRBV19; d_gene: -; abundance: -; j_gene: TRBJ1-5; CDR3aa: CASQGFNQPQHF; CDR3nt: TGTGCCAGCCAGGGGTTCAATCAGCCCCAGCATTTT
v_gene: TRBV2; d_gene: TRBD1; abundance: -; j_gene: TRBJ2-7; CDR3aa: CASSVGQGYEQYF; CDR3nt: TGTGCCAGCAGTGTAGGACAGGGGTACGAGCAGTACTTC
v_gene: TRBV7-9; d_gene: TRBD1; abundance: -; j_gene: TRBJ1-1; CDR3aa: CASSWGQGETEAFF; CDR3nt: TGTGCCAGCAGCTGGGGACAGGGCGAAACTGAAGCTTTCTTT
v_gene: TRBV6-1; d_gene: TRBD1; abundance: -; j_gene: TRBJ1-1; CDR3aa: CASSRQGANEAFF; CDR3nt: TGTGCCAGCAGCCGACAGGGGGCAAATGAAGCTTTCTTT
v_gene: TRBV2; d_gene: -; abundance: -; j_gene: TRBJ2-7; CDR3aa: CASSLDSHSYEQYF; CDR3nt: TGTGCCAGCAGCTTAGACTCGCACTCCTACGAGCAGTACTTC
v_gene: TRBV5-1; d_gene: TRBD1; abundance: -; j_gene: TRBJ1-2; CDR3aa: CASREPGTDGYTF; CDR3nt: TGCGCCAGCAGGGAGCCCGGGACAGATGGCTACACCTTC
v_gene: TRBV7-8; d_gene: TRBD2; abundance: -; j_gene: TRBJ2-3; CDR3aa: CASSQTGTSGKDTQYF; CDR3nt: TGTGCCAGCAGCCAAACGGGGACTAGCGGGAAAGATACGCAGTATTTT
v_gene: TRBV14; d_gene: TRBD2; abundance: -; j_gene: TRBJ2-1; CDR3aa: CASSHAFYSGRANNEQFF; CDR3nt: TGTGCCAGCAGCCACGCCTTCTATAGCGGGAGGGCCAATAATGAGCAGTTCTTC
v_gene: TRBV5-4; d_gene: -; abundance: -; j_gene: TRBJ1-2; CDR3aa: CASSLIQTNYGYTF; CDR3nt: TGTGCCAGCAGCTTGATCCAGACTAACTATGGCTACACCTTC
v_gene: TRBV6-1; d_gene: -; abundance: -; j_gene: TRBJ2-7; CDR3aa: CASSADRDPFREQYF; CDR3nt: TGTGCCAGCAGTGCCGACCGGGACCCATTTCGGGAGCAGTACTTC
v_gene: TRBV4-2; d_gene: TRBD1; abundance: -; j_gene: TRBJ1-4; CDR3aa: CASSQDGGQGRREKLFF; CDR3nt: TGTGCCAGCAGCCAAGATGGGGGACAGGGCAGGCGTGAAAAACTGTTTTTT
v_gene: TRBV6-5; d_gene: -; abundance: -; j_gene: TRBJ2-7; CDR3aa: CASSGTGTLEQYF; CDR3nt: TGTGCCAGCTCCGGGACTGGGACCCTCGAGCAGTACTTC
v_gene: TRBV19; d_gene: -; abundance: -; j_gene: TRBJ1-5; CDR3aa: CASSPPRNQGKTRNQPQHF; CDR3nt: TGTGCCAGTAGTCCCCCCCGCAATCAGGGGAAAACGCGCAATCAGCCCCAGCATTTT
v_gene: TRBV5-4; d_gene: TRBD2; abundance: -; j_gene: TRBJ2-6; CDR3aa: CASCYAGGSGANVLTF; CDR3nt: TGTGCCAGCTGTTACGCGGGGGGCTCTGGGGCCAACGTCCTGACTTTC
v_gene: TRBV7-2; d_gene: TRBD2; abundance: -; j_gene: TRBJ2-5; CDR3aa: CASSPSGRETQYF; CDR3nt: TGTGCCAGCAGCCCTAGCGGGAGGGAGACCCAGTACTTC
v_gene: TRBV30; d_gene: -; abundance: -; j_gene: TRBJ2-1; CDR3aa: CAWSAERAYNEQFF; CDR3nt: TGTGCCTGGAGTGCAGAGCGGGCCTACAATGAGCAGTTCTTC
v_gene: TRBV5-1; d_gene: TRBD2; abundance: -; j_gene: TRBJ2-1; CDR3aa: CASGLAGGNNEQFF; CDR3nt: TGCGCCAGCGGACTAGCGGGAGGAAATAATGAGCAGTTCTTC
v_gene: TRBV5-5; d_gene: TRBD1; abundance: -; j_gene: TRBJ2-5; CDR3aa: CASSPGTEETQYF; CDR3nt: TGTGCCAGCAGCCCTGGGACAGAGGAGACCCAGTACTTC
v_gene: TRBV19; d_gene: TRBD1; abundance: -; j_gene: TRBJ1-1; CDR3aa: CASTRPGQGRIAFF; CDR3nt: TGTGCCAGTACACGTCCGGGACAGGGGCGCATAGCTTTCTTT
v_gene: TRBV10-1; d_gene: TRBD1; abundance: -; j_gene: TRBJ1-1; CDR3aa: CASSVGQDGTFF; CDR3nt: TGCGCCAGCAGTGTGGGACAGGATGGAACTTTCTTT
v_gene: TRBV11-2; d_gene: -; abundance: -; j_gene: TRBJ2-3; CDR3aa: CASSLEITSTDTQYF; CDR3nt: TGTGCCAGCAGCTTAGAGATTACTAGCACAGATACGCAGTATTTT
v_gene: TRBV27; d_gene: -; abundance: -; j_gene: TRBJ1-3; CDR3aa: CASSFRGTGNTIYF; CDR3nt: TGTGCCAGCAGTTTCAGGGGAACTGGAAACACCATATATTTT
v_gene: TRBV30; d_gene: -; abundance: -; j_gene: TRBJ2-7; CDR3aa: CAWTVTGPRPYEQYF; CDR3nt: TGTGCCTGGACCGTCACAGGACCAAGACCCTACGAGCAGTACTTC